A single sample gave rise to the 11 T cell receptor beta chains below, sequenced in a study of PD-L1 blockade in urothelial cancer. Sequenced by immunoSEQ multiplex PCR; TCRdb stores in-frame clones only, minus some. The table shows approximately 100,000 clones, with 70% to 85% occurring only once. The sequences come from PBMCs, collected around atezolizumab (anti-PD-L1) treatment. Source of these receptors: a man aged 50-60 years with urothelial cancer.

The chain is built from TRBV9 and TRBJ2-1, with 8 bases matching TRBD1. The CDR3 runs to 15 residues. Trimming cost V 0 bases and J 8 bases; bases outside gene matches: 7. The germline CDR1 and CDR2 sequences are SGDLS and YYNGEE. In nucleotides, the CDR3 is TGTGCCAGCAGCGTAGCCACAGGGGGGTACGATGAGCAGTTCTTC. This translates into CASSVATGGYDEQFF.

This chain connects TRBV18 to TRBJ2-7; D gene ambiguous. The V end lost 3 bases, the J end lost 1 base, and 7 bases lay between the germline ends. CDR1 is KGHSH and CDR2 is LQKENI in the germline V gene. The CDR3 has 13 residues. CDR3 protein: CASSPAGSYEQYF. The CDR3 bases are TGTGCCAGCTCACCGGCTGGTTCCTACGAGCAGTACTTC.

The V and J genes are TRBV4-1 and TRBJ2-7, with D perhaps TRBD1 (5 bases). V lost 0 bases and J lost 0, with 12 bases in between. Germline V gene lookup returns CDR1 MGHRA and CDR2 YSYEKL. This CDR3 contains 16 residues. CDR3 sequence (DNA): TGCGCCAGCAGCCAAGATATGTCACAGGCCTCCTACGAGCAGTACTTC. It translates to CASSQDMSQASYEQYF.

This chain uses TRBV11-1 with TRBJ2-1; D unclear. Germline V gene sequence: CDR1 SGHAT, CDR2 FQDESV (reference sequence). The V gene lost 7 bases and the J gene lost 0 bases, with 10 bases spanning the gap. This CDR3 is 14 amino acids long. The CDR3 loop reads CASKTSSSYNEQFF. CDR3 DNA sequence: TGTGCCAGCAAAACTTCTAGCTCCTACAATGAGCAGTTCTTC. Based on the CDR3 plus reference TRBV11-1 and TRBJ2-1, the full variable domain is EAEVAQSPRYKITEKSQAVAFWCDPISGHATLYWYRQILGQGPELLVQFQDESVVDDSQLPKDRFSAERLKGVDSTLKIQPAELGDSAMYLCASKTSSSYNEQFFGPGTRLTVL.

This clone has more than one count but fewer than ten. This chain's CDR3 is CASSLGTGRNTEAFF. CDR3 DNA sequence: TGTGCCAGCAGCTTGGGTACAGGGAGGAACACTGAAGCTTTCTTT. The V and J genes are TRBV5-5 and TRBJ1-1, with a tentative D call TRBD1 (6 bases). Germline CDR1 and CDR2: SGHKS and YYEKEE (reference sequence). Trimming left V 0 bases short and J 1 base short, with 10 bases between. The length of the CDR3 is 15 residues.

V gene TRBV2 combines with J gene TRBJ2-5; unclear D gene. CDR1 and CDR2 from the germline V gene are SNHLY and FYNNEI. The ends were cut back, 11 bases at V and 4 bases at J, with 17 bases in the middle. CDR3 length equals 13 residues. DNA for the CDR3: TGTGCCGGCCTGGAGAACGGCGTAGAGACCCAGTACTTC. It encodes CAGLENGVETQYF.

This chain connects TRBV29-1 to TRBJ1-4; no definite D call. V lost 6 bases to trimming and J lost 5 bases, with 16 bases between them. The CDR3 totals 14 residues. The germline gives CDR1 SQVTM, CDR2 ANQGSEA. CDR3 nucleotides: TGCAGCGTCAAGCCCGGGAAGATGAATGAAAAACTGTTTTTT. Translation gives CSVKPGKMNEKLFF.

The CDR3 reads CASSHDVQREYNEQFF. The CDR3 region has the DNA TGCGCCAGCAGCCACGATGTTCAGCGGGAGTACAATGAGCAGTTCTTC. The V call is TRBV5-1, the J call TRBJ2-1; 8 nucleotides match TRBD2. Looked up from germline, CDR1 is SGHRS and CDR2 is YFSETQ. The CDR3 consists of 16 residues. J lost 4 bases, V lost 4 bases, and 10 bases had no gene match.

This clone occurred many times. The rearrangement links TRBV6-4 to TRBJ2-7; D is unclear. This CDR3 contains 15 residues. CDR1 and CDR2 (germline): MRHNA, SNTAGT. V was cut by 0 bases and J by 0 bases, with 9 bases left in between. Here the CDR3 DNA reads TGTGCCAGCAGTGACTCGGTCGCAGGCTCCTACGAGCAGTACTTC. It codes for CASSDSVAGSYEQYF.

This clone was recorded only once. The chain employs TRBV6-1 and TRBJ2-7; 9 bases are shared with TRBD1. V gave up 3 bases and J gave up 1 base; unmatched junction bases: 4. CDR1 is MNHNS and CDR2 is SASEGT in the germline V gene. CDR3 length equals 15 residues. The CDR3 DNA reads TGTGCCAGCAGTGATTCCGGGACAGGGTCCTACGAGCAGTACTTC. Translated: CASSDSGTGSYEQYF.

The rearrangement links TRBV6-5 to TRBJ1-5; no firm D call. Per germline, CDR1 MNHEY and CDR2 SVGAGI. This CDR3 spans 13 amino acids. The V and J ends lost 5 bases and 0 bases respectively, with 5 bases between them. Here the CDR3 reads CASSPFSNQPQHF. The CDR3 coding sequence is TGTGCCAGCAGTCCTTTTAGCAATCAGCCCCAGCATTTT.